This T cell receptor beta chain was found in a study of T cells in Graves' hyperthyroidism and ophthalmopathy. RNA transcripts provided the source from which TCR beta CDR3 regions were amplified. The HTBI primer set was used in a first-round RT-PCR of the TCR CDR3. A single record per CDR3 protein comes from TCRdb applying MiXCR to the multiplex PCR reads. The top ten clones hold over 70% of a sample with under 400,000 distinct CDR3 sequences, roughly 25% of them seen once. Graves' hyperthyroidism is called stable when ophthalmopathy does not progress within 18 months. Thyroid ultrasound, orbital computed tomography, clinical symptoms, and serum thyroxine and TRAb underpinned diagnoses. Study-wide results and limits: A 13 V-J signature model discriminated ophthalmopathy versus stable hyperthyroidism. Ophthalmopathy onset followed model prediction by a median about 6.9 months.

Unmatched junction bases numbered 8, after V lost 3 bases and J lost 4 bases. Germline V gives CDR1 PRHDT, CDR2 FYEKMQ (reference sequence). This CDR3 region has 15 residues. As to this clonotype: No antigen is known for it.

V is TRBV13 and J is TRBJ2-7; TRBD2 agrees at 8 bases. Sequencing was carried out using blood. This TCR was recovered from a man between 50 and 59 years old with Graves' hyperthyroidism. The CDR3 nucleotides are TGTGCCAGCAGCTTGTTAGCTAGCGGGCATTACGAGCAGTACTTC. It yields the protein CASSLLASGHYEQYF. Based on the CDR3 plus reference TRBV13 and TRBJ2-7, the full variable domain is AAGVIQSPRHLIKEKRETATLKCYPIPRHDTVYWYQQGPGQDPQFLISFYEKMQSDKGSIPDRFSAQQFSDYHSELNMSSLELGDSALYFCASSLLASGHYEQYFGPGTRLTVT.